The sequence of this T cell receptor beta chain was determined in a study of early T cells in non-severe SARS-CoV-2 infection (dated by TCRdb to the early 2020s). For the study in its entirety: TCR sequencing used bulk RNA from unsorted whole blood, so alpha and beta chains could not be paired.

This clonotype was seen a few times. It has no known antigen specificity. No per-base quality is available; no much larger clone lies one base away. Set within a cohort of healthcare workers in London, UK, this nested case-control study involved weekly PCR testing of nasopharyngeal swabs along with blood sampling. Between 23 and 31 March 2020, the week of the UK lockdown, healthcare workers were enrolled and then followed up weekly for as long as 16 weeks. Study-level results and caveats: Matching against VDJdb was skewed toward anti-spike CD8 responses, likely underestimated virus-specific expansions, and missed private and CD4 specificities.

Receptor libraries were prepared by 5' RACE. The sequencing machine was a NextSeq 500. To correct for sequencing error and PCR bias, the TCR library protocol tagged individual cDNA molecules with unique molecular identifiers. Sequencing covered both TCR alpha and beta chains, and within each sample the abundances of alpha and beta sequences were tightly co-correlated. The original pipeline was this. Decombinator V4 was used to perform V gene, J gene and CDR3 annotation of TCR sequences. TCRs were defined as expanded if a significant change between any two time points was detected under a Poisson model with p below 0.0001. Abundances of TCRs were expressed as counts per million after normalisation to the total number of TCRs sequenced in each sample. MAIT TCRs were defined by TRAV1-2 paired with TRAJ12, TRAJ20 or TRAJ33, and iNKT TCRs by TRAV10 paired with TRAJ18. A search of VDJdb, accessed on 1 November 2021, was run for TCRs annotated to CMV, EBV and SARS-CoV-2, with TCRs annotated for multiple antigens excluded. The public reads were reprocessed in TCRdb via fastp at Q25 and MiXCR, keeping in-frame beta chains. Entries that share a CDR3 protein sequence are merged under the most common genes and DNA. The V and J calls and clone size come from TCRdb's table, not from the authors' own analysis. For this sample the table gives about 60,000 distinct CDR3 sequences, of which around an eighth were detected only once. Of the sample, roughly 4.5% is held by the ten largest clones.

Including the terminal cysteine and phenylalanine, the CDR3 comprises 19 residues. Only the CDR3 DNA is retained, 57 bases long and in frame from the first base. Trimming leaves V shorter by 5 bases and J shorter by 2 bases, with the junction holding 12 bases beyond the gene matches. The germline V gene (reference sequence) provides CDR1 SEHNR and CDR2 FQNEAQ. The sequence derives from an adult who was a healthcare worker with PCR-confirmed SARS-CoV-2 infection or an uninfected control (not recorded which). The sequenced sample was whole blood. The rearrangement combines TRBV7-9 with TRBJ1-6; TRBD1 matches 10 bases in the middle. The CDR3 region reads CASSPGTGDRSAYNSPLHF. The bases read TGTGCCAGCAGCCCCGGGACAGGGGATCGAAGCGCCTATAATTCACCCCTCCACTTT.